This TCR beta chain was profiled in a study of neurological immune-mediated disorders. This clonotype was picked up many times. Its specificity is unknown. This may be a read error, as it is one base from a much larger clone. Unsorted libraries were prepared from 2 million PBMCs held at -80 C. Study-level findings and limits: Across subjects, expanded clones had no CDR3 amino acid sequences in common, pointing to private repertoires in all groups. Multiple sclerosis, the disease with the least TCR clonal expansion, fell below healthy controls, whereas HTLV-1-associated myelopathy showed the most.

The cDNA was synthesized by means of template-switch 5'RACE, which was carried out with 10-nucleotide random UMIs. TCRdb analysed the 5' RACE reads with MiXCR anew, one entry per CDR3 protein. Among some 56,000 distinct CDR3 sequences listed, about 3.8% were seen once. Germline V lookup: CDR1 SGHRS, CDR2 YFSETQ. V shed 6 bases, J shed 2 bases, and the junction held 4 bases outside the gene matches. The length of the CDR3 is 14 residues. Source material: PBMCs. The source of this sequence is a man aged 55 to 70 with multiple sclerosis. The chain links TRBV5-1 to TRBJ2-2; 7 nucleotides agree with TRBD1. As DNA, the CDR3 is TGCGCCAGCAACGGGACAGTCAACACCGGGGAGCTGTTTTTT. Amino acid sequence: CASNGTVNTGELFF.